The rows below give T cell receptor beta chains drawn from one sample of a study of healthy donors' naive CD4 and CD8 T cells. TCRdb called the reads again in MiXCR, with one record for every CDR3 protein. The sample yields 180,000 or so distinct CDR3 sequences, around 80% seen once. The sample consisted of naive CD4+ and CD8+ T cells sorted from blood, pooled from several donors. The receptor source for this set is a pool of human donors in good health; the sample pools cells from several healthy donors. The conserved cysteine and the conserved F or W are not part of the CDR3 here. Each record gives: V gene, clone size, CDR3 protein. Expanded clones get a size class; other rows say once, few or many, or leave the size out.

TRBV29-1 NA SVEDQRSSYNEQF
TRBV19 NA ASRFQGSHGYT
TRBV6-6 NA ASSYPRQGRTDTQY
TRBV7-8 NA ASSLVHGGGETQY
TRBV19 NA ASSIGNTRAPSSNVLT
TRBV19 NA ASRRQGAYEQY
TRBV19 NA ASSIPGAHSEAF
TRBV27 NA ASSLRDRGQEGSYEQY
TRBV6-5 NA ASSYSGQRNTEAF
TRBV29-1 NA SVETGSYGYT
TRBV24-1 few ATSDRTEINQPQH
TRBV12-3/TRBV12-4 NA ASSPRAGNQPQH
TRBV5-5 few ASSLASGYT
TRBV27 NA ASSLVVEANTGELF
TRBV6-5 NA ASSKGQNNYGYT
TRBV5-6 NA ASSLDGFHYEQY
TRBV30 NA AWTNTWELNTEAF
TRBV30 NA AWRAATGTEAF
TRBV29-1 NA SVGSVSGKNIQY
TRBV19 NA ASSIGTYNEQF
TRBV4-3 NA ASSQVGQGDFYNEQF
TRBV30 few AWSKQAPYEQY
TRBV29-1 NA SVEDPRLAGEDEQF
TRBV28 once ASSPSRQETEAF
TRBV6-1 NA ASIPPRGQRSEQF
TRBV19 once ASSHLNIQY
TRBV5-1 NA ASSSESSAF
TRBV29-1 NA SVEVTLGTGGSGANVLT
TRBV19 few ATQGTEAF
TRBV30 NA AWSVWDPDGYT
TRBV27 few ASTLMGPSGANVLT
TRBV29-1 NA VAGDSLYEQY
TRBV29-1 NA SWCGLVINEQF
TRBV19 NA ASTERELDTQY
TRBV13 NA ASSLGSGTGVNEQF
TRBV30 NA AWRGLGNSPLH
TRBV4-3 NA ASSQDRAGTTLYNEQF
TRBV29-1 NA SVSLGLNQPQH
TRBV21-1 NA ASSGVQVDPGYT
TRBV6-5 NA AISESGSDEQY
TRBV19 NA ASSIPPEGRAPYGYT
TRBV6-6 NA ASSGTSAYNEQF
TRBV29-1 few SVGASGNTIY
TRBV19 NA ASSPRRRSGWDRAAGNTIY
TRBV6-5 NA ASSYMGREGLQY
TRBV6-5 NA ASSYTNNQPQH